This T cell receptor (beta chain) was captured by sequencing in a study of early T cells in non-severe SARS-CoV-2 infection. The CDR3 length is 16 residues. The germline V gene has CDR1 SGHTA and CDR2 FQGNSA. The ends lost 0 bases at V and 1 base at J; junction bases unmatched: 3. TCRdb independently ran MiXCR on the 5' RACE reads; one entry per CDR3 protein. Among about 64,000 distinct CDR3 sequences, less than 20% were seen once, and the ten largest hold around 9.8%. The chain is built from TRBV7-2 and TRBJ1-5, with TRBD1 matching over 7 bases. The sample consisted of whole blood, taken at baseline. The source of this sequence is an adult who was a healthcare worker with PCR-confirmed SARS-CoV-2 infection or an uninfected control (not recorded which). CDR3 bases: TGTGCCAGCAGCTTAGCGCCGACAGGGAGCAATCAGCCCCAGCATTTT. Protein sequence: CASSLAPTGSNQPQHF.